Listed here is a single T cell receptor beta chain. This sample stems from a study of T cell clones after liver transplantation. The CDR3 extends over 16 amino acids. Germline-derived CDR1 and CDR2 are MNHNY and SVGAGI (reference sequence). The trim removed 5 bases at V and 7 bases at J, leaving 11 bases unmatched. Method: immunoSEQ multiplex PCR; TCRdb's copy keeps in-frame clones and lacks some. The sample has about 75,000 clones, roughly 84% seen once; the top ten hold 2.1%. The V gene is TRBV6-6, the J gene TRBJ1-4; 9 bases match TRBD1. The material was CD4+ T cells from blood, obtained less than 50 months after liver transplant. This sequence was found in a human patient who received a liver transplant. Some T cells may be supplied by the graft donor. As DNA, the CDR3 is TGTGCCAGCAGTCGACGCCAACAGGGGGCCGGTGAAAAACTGTTTTTT. Translating gives CASSRRQQGAGEKLFF.